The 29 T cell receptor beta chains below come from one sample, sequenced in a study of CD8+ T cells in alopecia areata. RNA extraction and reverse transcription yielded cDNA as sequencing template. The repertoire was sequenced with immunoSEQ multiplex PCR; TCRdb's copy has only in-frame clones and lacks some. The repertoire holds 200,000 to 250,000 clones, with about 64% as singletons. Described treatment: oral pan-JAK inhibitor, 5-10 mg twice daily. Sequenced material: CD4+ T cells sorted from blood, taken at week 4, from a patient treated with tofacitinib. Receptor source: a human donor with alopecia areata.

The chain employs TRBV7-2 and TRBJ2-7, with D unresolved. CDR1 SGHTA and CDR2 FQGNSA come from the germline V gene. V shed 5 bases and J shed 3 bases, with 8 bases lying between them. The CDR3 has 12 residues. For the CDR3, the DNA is TGTGCCAGCAGCCGACCGGGCTACGAGCAGTACTTC. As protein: CASSRPGYEQYF.

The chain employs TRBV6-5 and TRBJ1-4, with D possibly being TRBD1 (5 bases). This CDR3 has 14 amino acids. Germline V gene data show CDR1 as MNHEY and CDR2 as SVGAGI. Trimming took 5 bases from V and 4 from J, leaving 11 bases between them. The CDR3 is CASSPRQNNEKLFF. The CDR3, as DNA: TGTGCCAGCAGTCCCCGACAGAATAATGAAAAACTGTTTTTT.

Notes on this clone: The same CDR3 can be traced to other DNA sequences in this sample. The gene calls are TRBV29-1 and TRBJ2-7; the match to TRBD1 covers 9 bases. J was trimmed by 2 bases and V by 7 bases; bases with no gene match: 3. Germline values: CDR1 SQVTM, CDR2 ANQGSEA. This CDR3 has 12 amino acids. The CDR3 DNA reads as TGCAGCGGGCGGACAGGGGCCTACGAGCAGTACTTC. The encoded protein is CSGRTGAYEQYF.

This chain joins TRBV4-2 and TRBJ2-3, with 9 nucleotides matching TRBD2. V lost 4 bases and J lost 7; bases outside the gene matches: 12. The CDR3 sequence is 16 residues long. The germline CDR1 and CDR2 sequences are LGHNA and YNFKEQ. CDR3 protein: CASSPSGGGGAYTQYF. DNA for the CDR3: TGTGCCAGCAGCCCGAGTGGGGGCGGGGGGGCCTATACGCAGTATTTT.

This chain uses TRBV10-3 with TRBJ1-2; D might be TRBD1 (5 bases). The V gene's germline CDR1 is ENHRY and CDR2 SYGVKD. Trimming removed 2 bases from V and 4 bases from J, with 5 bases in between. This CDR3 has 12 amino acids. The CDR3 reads CAISEDSYGYTF. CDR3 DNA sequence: TGTGCCATCAGTGAGGACAGCTATGGCTACACCTTC.

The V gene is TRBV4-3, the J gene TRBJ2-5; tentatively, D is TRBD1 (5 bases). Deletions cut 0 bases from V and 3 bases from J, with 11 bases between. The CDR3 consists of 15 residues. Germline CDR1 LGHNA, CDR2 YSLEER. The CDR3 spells CASSQDWGREETQYF. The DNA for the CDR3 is TGCGCCAGCAGCCAAGATTGGGGCCGGGAAGAGACCCAGTACTTC.

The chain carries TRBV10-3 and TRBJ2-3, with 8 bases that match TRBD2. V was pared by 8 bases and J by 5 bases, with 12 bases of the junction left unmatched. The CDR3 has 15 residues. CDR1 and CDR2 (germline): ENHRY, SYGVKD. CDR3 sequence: CAIGSRGGGRDTQYF. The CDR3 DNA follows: TGTGCCATCGGGTCACGTGGCGGGGGGAGAGATACGCAGTATTTT.

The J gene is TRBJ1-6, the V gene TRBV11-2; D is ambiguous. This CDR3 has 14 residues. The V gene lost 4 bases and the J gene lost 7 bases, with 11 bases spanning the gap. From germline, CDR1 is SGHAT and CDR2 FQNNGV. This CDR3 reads CASSSSDSNSPLHF. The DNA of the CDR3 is TGTGCCAGCAGCTCCTCTGACTCCAATTCACCCCTCCACTTT.

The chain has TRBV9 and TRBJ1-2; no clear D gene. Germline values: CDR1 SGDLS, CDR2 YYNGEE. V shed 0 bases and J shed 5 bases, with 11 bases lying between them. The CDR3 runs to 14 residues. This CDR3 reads CASSVAGNAYGYTF. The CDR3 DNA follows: TGTGCCAGCAGCGTAGCTGGGAACGCTTATGGCTACACCTTC.

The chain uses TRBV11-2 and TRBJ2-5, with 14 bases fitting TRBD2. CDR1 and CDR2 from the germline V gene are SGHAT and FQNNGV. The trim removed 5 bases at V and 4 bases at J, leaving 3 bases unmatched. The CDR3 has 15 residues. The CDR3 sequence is CASSRGLAGGETQYF. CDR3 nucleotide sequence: TGTGCCAGCAGCCGCGGACTAGCGGGGGGAGAGACCCAGTACTTC.

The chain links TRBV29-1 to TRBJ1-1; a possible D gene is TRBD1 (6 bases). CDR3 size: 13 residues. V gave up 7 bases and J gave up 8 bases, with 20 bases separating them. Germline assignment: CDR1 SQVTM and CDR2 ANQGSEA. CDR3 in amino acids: CSARQDGLVEAFF. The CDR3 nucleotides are TGCAGCGCTAGACAGGATGGGCTTGTAGAAGCTTTCTTT. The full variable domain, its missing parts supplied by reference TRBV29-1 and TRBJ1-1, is SAVISQKPSRDICQRGTSLTIQCQVDSQVTMMFWYRQQPGQSLTLIATANQGSEATYESGFVIDKFPISRPNLTFSTLTVSNMSPEDSSIYLCSARQDGLVEAFFGQGTRLTVV.

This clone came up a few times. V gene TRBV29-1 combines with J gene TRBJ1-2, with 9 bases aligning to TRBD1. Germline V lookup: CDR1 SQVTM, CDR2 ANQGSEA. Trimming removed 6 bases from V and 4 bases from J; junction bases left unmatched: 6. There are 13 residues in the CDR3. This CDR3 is CSVQGARLYGYTF. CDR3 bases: TGCAGCGTACAGGGGGCGAGACTCTATGGCTACACCTTC.

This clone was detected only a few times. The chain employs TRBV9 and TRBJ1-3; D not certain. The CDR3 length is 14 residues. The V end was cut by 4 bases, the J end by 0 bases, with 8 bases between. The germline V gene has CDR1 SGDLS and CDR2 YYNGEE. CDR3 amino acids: CASSRALSGNTIYF. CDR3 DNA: TGTGCCAGCAGCCGGGCCCTCTCTGGAAACACCATATATTTT.

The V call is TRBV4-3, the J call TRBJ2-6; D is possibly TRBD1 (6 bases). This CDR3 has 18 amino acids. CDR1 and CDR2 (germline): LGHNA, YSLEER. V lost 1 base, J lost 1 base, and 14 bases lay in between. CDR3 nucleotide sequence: TGCGCCAGCAGCCAAGGGGACACCCATAGATCTGGGGCCAACGTCCTGACTTTC. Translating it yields CASSQGDTHRSGANVLTF.

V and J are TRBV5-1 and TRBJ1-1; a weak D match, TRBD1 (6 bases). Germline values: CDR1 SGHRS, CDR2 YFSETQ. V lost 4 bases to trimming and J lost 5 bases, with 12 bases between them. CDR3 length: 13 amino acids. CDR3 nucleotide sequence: TGCGCCAGCAGCGCACAGGGTAGGACTGAAGCTTTCTTT. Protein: CASSAQGRTEAFF.

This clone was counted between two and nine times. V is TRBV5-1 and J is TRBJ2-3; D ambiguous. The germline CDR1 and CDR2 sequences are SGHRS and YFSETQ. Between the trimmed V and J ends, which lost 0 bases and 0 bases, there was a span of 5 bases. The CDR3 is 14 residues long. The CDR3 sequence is CASSLEQSTDTQYF. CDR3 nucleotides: TGCGCCAGCAGCTTGGAACAGAGCACAGATACGCAGTATTTT.

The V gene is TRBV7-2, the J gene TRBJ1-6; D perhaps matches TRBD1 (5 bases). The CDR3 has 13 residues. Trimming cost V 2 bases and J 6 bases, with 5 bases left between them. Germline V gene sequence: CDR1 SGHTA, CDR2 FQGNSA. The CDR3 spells CASSLQGNSPLHF. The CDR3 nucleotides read TGTGCCAGCAGCTTACAGGGTAATTCACCCCTCCACTTT.

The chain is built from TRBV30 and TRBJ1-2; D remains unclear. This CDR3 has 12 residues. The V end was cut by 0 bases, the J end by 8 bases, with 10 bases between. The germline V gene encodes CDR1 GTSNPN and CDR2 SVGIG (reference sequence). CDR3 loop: CAWSVRQEGYTF. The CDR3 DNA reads TGTGCCTGGAGTGTAAGGCAGGAGGGCTACACCTTC.

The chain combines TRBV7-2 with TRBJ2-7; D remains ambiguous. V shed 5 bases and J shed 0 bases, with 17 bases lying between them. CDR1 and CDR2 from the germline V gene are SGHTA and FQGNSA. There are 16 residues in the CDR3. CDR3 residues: CASSPIIRANSYEQYF. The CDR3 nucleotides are TGTGCCAGCAGCCCGATAATCCGAGCAAACTCCTACGAGCAGTACTTC.

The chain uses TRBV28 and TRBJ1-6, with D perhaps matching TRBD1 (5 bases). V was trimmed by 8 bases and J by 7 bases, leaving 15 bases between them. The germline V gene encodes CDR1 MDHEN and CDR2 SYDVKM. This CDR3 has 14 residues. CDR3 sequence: CASGYGGQNSPLHF. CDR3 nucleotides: TGTGCCAGCGGCTACGGGGGTCAGAATTCACCCCTCCACTTT.

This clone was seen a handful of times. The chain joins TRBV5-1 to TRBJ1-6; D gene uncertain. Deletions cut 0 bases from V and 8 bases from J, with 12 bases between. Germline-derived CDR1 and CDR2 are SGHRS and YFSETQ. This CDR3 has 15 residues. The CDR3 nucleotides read TGCGCCAGCAGCTTGGCCATGGGAACGTATTCACCCCTCCACTTT. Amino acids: CASSLAMGTYSPLHF.

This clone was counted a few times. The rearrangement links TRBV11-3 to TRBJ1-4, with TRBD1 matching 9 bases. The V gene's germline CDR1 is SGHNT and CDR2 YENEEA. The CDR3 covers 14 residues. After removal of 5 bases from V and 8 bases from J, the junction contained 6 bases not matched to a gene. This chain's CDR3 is CASSPMGQGEKLFF. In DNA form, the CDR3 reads TGTGCCAGCAGCCCCATGGGACAGGGCGAAAAACTGTTTTTT.

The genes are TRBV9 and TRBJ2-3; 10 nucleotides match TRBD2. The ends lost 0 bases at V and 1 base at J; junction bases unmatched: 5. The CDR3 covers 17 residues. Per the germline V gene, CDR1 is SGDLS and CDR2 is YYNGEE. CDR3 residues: CASSVGVGTSGTDTQYF. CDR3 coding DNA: TGTGCCAGCAGCGTAGGAGTAGGGACTAGCGGCACAGATACGCAGTATTTT. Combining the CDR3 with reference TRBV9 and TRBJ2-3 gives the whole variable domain DSGVTQTPKHLITATGQRVTLRCSPRSGDLSVYWYQQSLDQGLQFLIQYYNGEERAKGNILERFSAQQFPDLHSELNLSSLELGDSALYFCASSVGVGTSGTDTQYFGPGTRLTVL.

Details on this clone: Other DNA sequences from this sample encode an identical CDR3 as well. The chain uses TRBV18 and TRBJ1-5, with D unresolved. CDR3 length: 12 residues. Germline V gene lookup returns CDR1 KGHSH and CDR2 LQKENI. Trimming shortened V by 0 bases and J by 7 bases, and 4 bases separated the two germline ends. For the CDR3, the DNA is TGTGCCAGCTCACCACCGCAACAGCCCCAGCATTTT. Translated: CASSPPQQPQHF.

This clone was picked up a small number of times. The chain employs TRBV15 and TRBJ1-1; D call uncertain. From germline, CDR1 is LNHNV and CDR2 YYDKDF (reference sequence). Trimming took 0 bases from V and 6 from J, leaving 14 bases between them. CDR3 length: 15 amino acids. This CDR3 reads CATSRDQVGKAEAFF. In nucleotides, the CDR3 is TGTGCCACCAGCAGAGATCAAGTGGGGAAGGCTGAAGCTTTCTTT. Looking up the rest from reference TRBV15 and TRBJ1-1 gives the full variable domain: DAMVIQNPRYQVTQFGKPVTLSCSQTLNHNVMYWYQQKSSQAPKLLFHYYDKDFNNEADTPDNFQSRRPNTSFCFLDIRSPGLGDTAMYLCATSRDQVGKAEAFFGQGTRLTVV.

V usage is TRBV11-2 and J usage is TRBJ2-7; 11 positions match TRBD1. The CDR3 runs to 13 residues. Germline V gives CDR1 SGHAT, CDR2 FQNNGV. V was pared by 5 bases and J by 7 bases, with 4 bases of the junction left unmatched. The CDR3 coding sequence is TGTGCCAGCAGCAAGGGACAGGGGGGGGAGCAGTACTTC. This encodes CASSKGQGGEQYF. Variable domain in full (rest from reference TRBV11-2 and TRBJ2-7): EAGVAQSPRYKIIEKRQSVAFWCNPISGHATLYWYQQILGQGPKLLIQFQNNGVVDDSQLPKDRFSAERLKGVDSTLKIQPAKLEDSAVYLCASSKGQGGEQYFGPGTRLTVT.

CDR3 loop: CASSPGKVGNSPLHF. DNA of the CDR3: TGTGCCAGCTCCCCCGGGAAAGTAGGAAATTCACCCCTCCACTTT. The chain combines TRBV18 with TRBJ1-6; unclear D gene. The CDR3 spans 15 residues. V gave up 6 bases and J gave up 7 bases, with 16 bases separating them. CDR1 KGHSH and CDR2 LQKENI come from the germline V gene. Based on the CDR3 plus reference TRBV18 and TRBJ1-6, the full variable domain is NAGVMQNPRHLVRRRGQEARLRCSPMKGHSHVYWYRQLPEEGLKFMVYLQKENIIDESGMPKERFSAEFPKEGPSILRIQQVVRGDSAAYFCASSPGKVGNSPLHFGNGTRLTVT.

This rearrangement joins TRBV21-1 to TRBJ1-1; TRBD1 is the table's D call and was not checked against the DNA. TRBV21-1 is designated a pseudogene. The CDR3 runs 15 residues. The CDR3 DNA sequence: TGTGCCAGCAGCTTCCGGTTGAGACAGAACACTGAAGCTTTCTTT. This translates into CASSFRLRQNTEAFF.

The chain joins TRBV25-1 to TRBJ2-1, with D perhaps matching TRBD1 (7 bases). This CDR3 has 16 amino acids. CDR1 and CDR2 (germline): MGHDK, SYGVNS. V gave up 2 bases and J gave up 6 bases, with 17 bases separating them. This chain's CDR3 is CASSEPGAGGGNEQFF. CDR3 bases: TGTGCCAGCAGTGAACCCGGGGCAGGGGGAGGCAATGAGCAGTTCTTC.